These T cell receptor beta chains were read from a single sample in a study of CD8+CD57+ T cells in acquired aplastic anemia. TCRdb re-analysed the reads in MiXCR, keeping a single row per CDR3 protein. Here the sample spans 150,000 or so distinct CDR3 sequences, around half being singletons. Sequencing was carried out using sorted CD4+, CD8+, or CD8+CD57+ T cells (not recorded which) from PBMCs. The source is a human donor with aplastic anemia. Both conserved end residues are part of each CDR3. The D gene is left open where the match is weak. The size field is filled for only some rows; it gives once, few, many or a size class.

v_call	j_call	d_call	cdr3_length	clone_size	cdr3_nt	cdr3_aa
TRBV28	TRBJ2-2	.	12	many	TGTGCCAGCTCGGTGGTAGCCGGGGAGCTGTTTTTT	CASSVVAGELFF
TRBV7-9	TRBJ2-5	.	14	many	TGTGCCAGCAGCTTAGTCCCAGCGGAAGAGACCCAGTACTTC	CASSLVPAEETQYF
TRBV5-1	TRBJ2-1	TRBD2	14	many	TGCGCCAGCAGCTCAGCGGGAATCTACAATGAGCAGTTCTTC	CASSSAGIYNEQFF
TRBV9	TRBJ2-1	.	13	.	TGTGCCAGCAGCTTAGGCAGGGGTTCTGAGCAGTTCTTC	CASSLGRGSEQFF
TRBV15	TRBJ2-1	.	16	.	TGTGCCACCAGCAGAGAAGACGGGAGCTCCTACAATGAGCAGTTCTTC	CATSREDGSSYNEQFF
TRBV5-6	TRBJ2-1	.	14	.	TGTGCCAGCAGCTTGGTCGACTTCTACAATGAGCAGTTCTTC	CASSLVDFYNEQFF
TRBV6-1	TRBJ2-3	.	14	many	TGTGCCAGCAGTGGGGGACTGAACACAGATACGCAGTATTTT	CASSGGLNTDTQYF
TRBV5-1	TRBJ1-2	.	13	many	TGCGCCAGCAGCTGGGGGGCGGAGAATGGCTACACCTTC	CASSWGAENGYTF
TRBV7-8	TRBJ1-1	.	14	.	TGTGCCAGCAGCTTAGGGCAAGTAAGGACTGAAGCTTTCTTT	CASSLGQVRTEAFF
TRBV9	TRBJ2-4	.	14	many	TGTGCCAGCAGCGTTAGCAGCGCCAAAAACATTCAGTACTTC	CASSVSSAKNIQYF
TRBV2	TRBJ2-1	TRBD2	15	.	TGTGCCAGCAGCAGACTCAGGGCGGGGGGAAATGAGCAGTTCTTC	CASSRLRAGGNEQFF
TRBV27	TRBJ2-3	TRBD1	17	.	TGTGCCAGCAGTTCAACACAGGGGTGGATGAGCACAGATACGCAGTATTTT	CASSSTQGWMSTDTQYF
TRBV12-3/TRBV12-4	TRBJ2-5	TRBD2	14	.	TGTGCCAGCAGTCAGGGGACTAGCCAAGAGACCCAGTACTTC	CASSQGTSQETQYF
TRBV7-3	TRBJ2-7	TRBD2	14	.	TGTGCCAGCAGCTCGAGCGGGAGCACCTACGAGCAGTACTTC	CASSSSGSTYEQYF
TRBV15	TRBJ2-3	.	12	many	TGTGCCACCTGGGCGAGCACAGATACGCAGTATTTT	CATWASTDTQYF
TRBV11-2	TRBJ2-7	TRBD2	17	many	TGTGCCAGCAGCTTAGTTAGCGGGAGGGCAGGGACCTACGAGCAGTACTTC	CASSLVSGRAGTYEQYF
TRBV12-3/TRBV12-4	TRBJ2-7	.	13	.	TGTGCCAGCAGTTTCTCCAGGCCCTACGAGCAGTACTTC	CASSFSRPYEQYF
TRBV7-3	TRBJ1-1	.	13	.	TGTGCCAGCAGCTCCGGGGCGAACACTGGAGCTTTCTTT	CASSSGANTGAFF
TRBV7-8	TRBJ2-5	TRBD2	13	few	TGTGCCAGCAGCTATAGCGGGCCAGAGACCCAGTACTTC	CASSYSGPETQYF
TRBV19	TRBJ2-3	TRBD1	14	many	TGTGCCAGTAGTCAGACAGGGTCCCCAGATACGCAGTATTTT	CASSQTGSPDTQYF
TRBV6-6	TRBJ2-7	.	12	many	TGTGCCAGCAGTTACTCTAGCTACGAGCAGTACTTC	CASSYSSYEQYF
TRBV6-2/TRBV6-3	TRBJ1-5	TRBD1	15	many	TGTGCCAGCAGGATCAGGGGGCGAAGCAATCAGCCCCAGCATTTT	CASRIRGRSNQPQHF
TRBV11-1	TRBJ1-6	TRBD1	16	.	TGTGCCAGCAGCCCGCCAGGGACAGGGGAAAATTCACCCCTCCACTTT	CASSPPGTGENSPLHF
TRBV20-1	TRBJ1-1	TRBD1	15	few	TGCAGTGCTAGAGCTGACAGGGGGCTGGACACTGAAGCTTTCTTT	CSARADRGLDTEAFF
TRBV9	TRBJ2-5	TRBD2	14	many	TGTGCCAGCAGCGTAGGCCTAGCGGAAGAGACCCAGTACTTC	CASSVGLAEETQYF
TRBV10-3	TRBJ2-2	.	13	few	TGTGCCATCAGTGGTACTCAACCCGGGGAGCTGTTTTTT	CAISGTQPGELFF